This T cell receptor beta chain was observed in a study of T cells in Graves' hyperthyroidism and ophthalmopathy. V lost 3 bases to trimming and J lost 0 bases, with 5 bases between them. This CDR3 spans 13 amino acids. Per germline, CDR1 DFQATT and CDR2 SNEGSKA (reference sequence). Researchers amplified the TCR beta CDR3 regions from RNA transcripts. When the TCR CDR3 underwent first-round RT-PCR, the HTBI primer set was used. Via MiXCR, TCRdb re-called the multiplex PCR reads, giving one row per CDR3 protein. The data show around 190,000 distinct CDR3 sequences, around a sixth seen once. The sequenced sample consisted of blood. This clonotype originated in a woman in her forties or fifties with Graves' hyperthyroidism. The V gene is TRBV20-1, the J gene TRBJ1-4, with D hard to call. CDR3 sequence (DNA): TGCAGTGCTAGCAGGACAACTAATGAAAAACTGTTTTTT. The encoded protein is CSASRTTNEKLFF.